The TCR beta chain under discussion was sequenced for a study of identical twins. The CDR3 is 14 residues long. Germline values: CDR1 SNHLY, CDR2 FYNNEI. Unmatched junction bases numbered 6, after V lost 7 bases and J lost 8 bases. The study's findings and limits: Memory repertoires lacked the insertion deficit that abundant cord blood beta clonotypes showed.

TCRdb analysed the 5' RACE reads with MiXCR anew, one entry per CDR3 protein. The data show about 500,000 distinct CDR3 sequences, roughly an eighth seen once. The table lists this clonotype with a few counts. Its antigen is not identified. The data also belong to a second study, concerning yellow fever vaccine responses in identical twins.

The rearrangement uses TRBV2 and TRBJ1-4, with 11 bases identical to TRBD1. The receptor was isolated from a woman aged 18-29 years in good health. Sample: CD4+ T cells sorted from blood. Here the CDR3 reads CASIQDRGQEKLFF. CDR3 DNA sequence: TGTGCCAGCATCCAGGACAGGGGGCAAGAAAAACTGTTTTTT.